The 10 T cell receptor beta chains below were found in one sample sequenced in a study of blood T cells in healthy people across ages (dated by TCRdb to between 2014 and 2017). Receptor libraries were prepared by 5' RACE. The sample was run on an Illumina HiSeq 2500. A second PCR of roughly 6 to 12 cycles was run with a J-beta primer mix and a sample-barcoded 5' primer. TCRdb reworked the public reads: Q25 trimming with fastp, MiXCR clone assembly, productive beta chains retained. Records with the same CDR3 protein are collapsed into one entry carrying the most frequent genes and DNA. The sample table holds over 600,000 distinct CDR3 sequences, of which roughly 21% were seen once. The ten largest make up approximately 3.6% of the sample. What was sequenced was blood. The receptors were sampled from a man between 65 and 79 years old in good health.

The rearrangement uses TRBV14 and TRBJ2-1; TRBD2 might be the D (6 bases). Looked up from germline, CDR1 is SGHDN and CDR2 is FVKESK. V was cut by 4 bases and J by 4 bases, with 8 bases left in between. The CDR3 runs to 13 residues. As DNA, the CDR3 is TGTGCCAGCAGCCGGGACTTGTACAATGAGCAGTTCTTC. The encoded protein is CASSRDLYNEQFF.

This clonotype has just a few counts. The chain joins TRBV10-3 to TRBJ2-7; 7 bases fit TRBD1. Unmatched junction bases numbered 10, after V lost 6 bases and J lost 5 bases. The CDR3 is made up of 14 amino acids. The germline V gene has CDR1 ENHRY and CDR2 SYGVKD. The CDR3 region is CAIREDRSNDEQYF. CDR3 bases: TGTGCCATCAGGGAGGACAGGTCGAACGACGAGCAGTACTTC.

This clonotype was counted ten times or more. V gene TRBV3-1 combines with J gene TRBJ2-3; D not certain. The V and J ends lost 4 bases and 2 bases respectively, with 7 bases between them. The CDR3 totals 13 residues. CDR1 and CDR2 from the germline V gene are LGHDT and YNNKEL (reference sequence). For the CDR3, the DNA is TGTGCCAGCAGCCTAAGGACCACAGATACGCAGTATTTT. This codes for CASSLRTTDTQYF.

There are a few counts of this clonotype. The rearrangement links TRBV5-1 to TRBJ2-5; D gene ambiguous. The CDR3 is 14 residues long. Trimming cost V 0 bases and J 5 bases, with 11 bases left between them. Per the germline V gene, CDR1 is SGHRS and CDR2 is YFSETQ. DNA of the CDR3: TGCGCCAGCAGCTTGGTTGGAGAAGGGGAGACCCAGTACTTC. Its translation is CASSLVGEGETQYF.

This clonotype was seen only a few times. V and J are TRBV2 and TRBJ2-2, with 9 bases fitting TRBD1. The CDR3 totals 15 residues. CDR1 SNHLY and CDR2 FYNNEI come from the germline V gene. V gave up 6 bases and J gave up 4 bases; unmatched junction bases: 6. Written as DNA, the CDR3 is TGTGCCAGCAGCCAACAGGGGGCGGCCACCGGGGAGCTGTTTTTT. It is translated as CASSQQGAATGELFF. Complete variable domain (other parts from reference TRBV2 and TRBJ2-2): EPEVTQTPSHQVTQMGQEVILRCVPISNHLYFYWYRQILGQKVEFLVSFYNNEISEKSEIFDDQFSVERPDGSNFTLKIRSTKLEDSAMYFCASSQQGAATGELFFGEGSRLTVL.

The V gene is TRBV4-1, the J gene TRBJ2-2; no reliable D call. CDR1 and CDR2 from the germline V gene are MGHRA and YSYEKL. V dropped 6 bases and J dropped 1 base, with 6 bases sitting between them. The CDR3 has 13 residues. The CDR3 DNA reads TGCGCCAGCAGGGCAGTGAACACCGGGGAGCTGTTTTTT. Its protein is CASRAVNTGELFF.

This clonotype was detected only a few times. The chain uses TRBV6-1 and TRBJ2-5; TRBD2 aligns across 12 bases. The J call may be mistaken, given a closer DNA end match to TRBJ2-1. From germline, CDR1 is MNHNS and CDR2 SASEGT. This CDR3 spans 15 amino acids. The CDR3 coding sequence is TGTGCCAGCAGGGCCGGACTAGCGGGACACAATGAGCAGTTCTTC. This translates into CASRAGLAGHNEQFF.

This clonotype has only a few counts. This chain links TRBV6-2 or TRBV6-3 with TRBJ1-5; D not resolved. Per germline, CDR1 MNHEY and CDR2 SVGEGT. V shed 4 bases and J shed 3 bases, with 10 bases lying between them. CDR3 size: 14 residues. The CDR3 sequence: CASSSRGSNQPQHF. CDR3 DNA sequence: TGTGCCAGCAGTTCCCGGGGATCCAATCAGCCCCAGCATTTT.

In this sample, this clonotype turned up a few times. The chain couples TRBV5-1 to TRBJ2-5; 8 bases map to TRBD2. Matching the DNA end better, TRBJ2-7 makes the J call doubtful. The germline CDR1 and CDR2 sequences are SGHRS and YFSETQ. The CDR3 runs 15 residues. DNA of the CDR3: TGCGCCAGCAGCTACACTAGCGGACGGGCCTACGAGCAGTACTTC. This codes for CASSYTSGRAYEQYF.

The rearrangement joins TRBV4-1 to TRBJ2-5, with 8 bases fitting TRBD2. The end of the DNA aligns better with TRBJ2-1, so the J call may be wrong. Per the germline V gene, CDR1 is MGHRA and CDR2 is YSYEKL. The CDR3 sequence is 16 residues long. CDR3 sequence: CASSQVEREYFNEQFF. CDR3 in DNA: TGCGCCAGCAGCCAAGTGGAGCGGGAGTATTTCAATGAGCAGTTCTTC.